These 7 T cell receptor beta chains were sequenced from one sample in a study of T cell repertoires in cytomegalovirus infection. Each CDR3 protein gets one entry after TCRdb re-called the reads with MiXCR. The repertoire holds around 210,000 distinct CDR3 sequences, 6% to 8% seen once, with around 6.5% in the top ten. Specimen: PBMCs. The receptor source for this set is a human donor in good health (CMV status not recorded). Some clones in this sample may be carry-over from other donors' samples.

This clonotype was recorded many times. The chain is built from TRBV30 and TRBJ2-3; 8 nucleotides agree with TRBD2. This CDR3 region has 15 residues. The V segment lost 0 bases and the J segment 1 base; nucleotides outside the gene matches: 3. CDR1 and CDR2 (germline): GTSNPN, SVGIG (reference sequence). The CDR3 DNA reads TGTGCCTGGAGTGTACGGCGGGGGGGCACAGATACGCAGTATTTT. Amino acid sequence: CAWSVRRGGTDTQYF. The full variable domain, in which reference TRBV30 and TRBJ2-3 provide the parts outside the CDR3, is SQTIHQWPATLVQPVGSPLSLECTVEGTSNPNLYWYRQAAGRGLQLLFYSVGIGQISSEVPQNLSASRPQDRQFILSSKKLLLSDSGFYLCAWSVRRGGTDTQYFGPGTRLTVL.

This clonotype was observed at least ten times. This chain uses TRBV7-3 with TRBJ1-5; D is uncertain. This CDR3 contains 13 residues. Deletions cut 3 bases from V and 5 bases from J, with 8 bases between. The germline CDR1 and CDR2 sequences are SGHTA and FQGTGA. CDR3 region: CASSLTRDQPQHF. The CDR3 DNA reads TGTGCCAGCAGCTTGACAAGGGATCAGCCCCAGCATTTT.

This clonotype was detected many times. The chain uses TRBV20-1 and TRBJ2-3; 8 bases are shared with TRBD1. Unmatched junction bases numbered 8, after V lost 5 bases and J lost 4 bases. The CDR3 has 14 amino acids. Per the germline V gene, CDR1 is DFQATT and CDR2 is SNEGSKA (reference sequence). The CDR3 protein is CSAPARGPPDTQYF. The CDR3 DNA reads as TGCAGTGCTCCAGCCAGGGGGCCCCCAGATACGCAGTATTTT.

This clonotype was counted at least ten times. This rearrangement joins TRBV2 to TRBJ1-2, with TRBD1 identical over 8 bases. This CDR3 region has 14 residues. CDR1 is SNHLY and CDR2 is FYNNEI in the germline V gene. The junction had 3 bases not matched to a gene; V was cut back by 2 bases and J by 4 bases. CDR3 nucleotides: TGTGCCAGCAGTGAACAGGGGGCAAGCTATGGCTACACCTTC. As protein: CASSEQGASYGYTF.

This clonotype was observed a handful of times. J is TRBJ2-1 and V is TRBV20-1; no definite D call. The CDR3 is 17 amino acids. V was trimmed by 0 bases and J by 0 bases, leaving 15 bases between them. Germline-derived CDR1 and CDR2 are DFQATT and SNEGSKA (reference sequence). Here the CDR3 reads CSARDLRALSSYNEQFF. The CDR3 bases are TGCAGTGCTAGAGATCTCCGGGCCCTAAGCTCCTACAATGAGCAGTTCTTC.

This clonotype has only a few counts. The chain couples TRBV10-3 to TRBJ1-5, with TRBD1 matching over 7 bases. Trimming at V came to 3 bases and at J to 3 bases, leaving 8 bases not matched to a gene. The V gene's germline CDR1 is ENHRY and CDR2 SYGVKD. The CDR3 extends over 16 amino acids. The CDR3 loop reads CAISDRIGQDNQPQHF. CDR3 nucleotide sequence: TGTGCCATCAGTGACCGAATTGGACAGGACAATCAGCCCCAGCATTTT.

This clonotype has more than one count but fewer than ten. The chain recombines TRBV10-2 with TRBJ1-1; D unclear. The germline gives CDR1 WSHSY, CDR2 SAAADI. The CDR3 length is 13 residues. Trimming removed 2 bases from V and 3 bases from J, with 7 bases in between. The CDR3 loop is CASSEVGDTEAFF. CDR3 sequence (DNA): TGCGCCAGCAGTGAGGTCGGGGACACTGAAGCTTTCTTT.